This paragraph covers one T cell receptor (beta chain) sequence. The data are from a study of blood T cell repertoires in COVID-19. Study-wide background: Acute-phase and convalescent COVID-19 samples originated in the United States, Italy and Spain. T cells, B-cell-depleted T cells, or PBMCs provided the cDNA or gDNA that served as material.

Authors' methods: Researchers report that nucleated cell counts were estimated from reference gene primer amplification. Assay used: immunoSEQ multiplex PCR; TCRdb lists only in-frame clones, some missing. For V, J and clone size, that table is used; D and trimming come from the DNA. The table includes 200,000 to 250,000 clones, approximately 83% detected once. This CDR3 is built from 14 residues. The germline V gene encodes CDR1 MGHDK and CDR2 SYGVNS. Trimming shortened V by 4 bases and J by 2 bases, and 12 bases separated the two germline ends. This chain links TRBV25-1 with TRBJ2-7; weak D call: TRBD1 (6 bases). What was sequenced was peripheral blood. This clonotype was sampled from a woman aged 30 to 39 who had recovered from COVID-19. In nucleotides, the CDR3 is TGTGCCAGCAGTGGAGTGACAGGACCCTACGAGCAGTACTTC. Translation: CASSGVTGPYEQYF.